This T cell receptor (beta chain) was identified during a study of human T cells and chemical hapten exposure. Across the study: Reading of the patch tests, which applied 0.01% DPC to the upper back, occurred at 6 days.

Germline V gene data show CDR1 as SGHNT and CDR2 as YENEEA. Trimming shortened V by 5 bases and J by 9 bases, and 20 bases separated the two germline ends. CDR3 length: 15 residues. Many counts were recorded for this clonotype. The time point here: pre-sensitization, week 0. Indicated treatment: therapeutic diphenylcyclopropenone sensitization with weekly scalp DPC. Library preparation tagged each individual cDNA molecule with a unique molecular identifier. TCRdb analysed the RACE reads with MiXCR anew, one entry per CDR3 protein. The sample carries approximately 38,000 distinct CDR3 sequences, about 10% recorded once.

This chain links TRBV11-3 with TRBJ2-1; D is perhaps TRBD2 (7 bases). This receptor was identified in a man aged 30 to 45 with alopecia areata. Some clones in this sample may be carry-over from other donors' samples. The starting material was whole blood, obtained in connection with sensitization to the hapten diphenylcyclopropenone (DPC). CDR3 DNA: TGTGCCAGCAGCCCGCGAGGGGGGGCGAGGGGTGAGCAGTTCTTC. Translation: CASSPRGGARGEQFF.